This T cell receptor beta chain was sequenced for a study of blood T cell repertoires in COVID-19. Study overall: The United States, Italy and Spain supplied acute and convalescent COVID-19 samples.

Original analysis: For nucleated cells, counts were estimated from reference gene primer amplification. Here immunoSEQ multiplex PCR was the method, and the copy in TCRdb shows in-frame clones only, minus some. V and J calls and clone size come straight from that table; D and trimming were deduced from the DNA. The data show roughly 100,000 clones, with 87% seen just once and about 9.9% held by the top ten. CDR1 and CDR2 from the germline V gene are MGHDK and SYGVNS. The CDR3 is made up of 17 amino acids. Trimming removed 8 bases at V and 0 bases at J, with 22 bases between. Sequenced material: peripheral blood. The clonotype originates from a woman in her 30s with acute or convalescent COVID-19. The chain links TRBV25-1 to TRBJ1-1, with D uncertain. This chain's CDR3 is CASSRPGSVGVNTEAFF. The CDR3 bases are TGTGCCAGCTCCCGGCCGGGGAGTGTGGGCGTGAACACTGAAGCTTTCTTT.